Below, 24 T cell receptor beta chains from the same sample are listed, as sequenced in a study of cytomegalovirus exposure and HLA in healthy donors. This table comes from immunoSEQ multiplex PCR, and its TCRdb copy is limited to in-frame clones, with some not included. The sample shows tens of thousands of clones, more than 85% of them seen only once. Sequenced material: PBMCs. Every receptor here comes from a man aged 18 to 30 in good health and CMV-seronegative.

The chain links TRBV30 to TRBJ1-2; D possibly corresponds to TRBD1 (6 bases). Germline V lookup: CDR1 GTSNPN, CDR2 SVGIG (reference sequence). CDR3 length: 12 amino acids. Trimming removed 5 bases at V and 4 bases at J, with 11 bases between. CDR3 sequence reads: CAWDRDTYGYTF. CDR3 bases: TGTGCCTGGGACCGGGACACCTATGGCTACACCTTC.

CDR3 sequence reads: CASSQGGTDIQYF. DNA for the CDR3: TGCGCCAGCAGCCAAGGTGGTACGGACATTCAGTACTTC. The chain recombines TRBV4-1 with TRBJ2-4, with D hard to call. The CDR3 extends over 13 amino acids. The V gene's germline CDR1 is MGHRA and CDR2 YSYEKL. V lost 1 base, J lost 8 bases, and 9 bases lay in between.

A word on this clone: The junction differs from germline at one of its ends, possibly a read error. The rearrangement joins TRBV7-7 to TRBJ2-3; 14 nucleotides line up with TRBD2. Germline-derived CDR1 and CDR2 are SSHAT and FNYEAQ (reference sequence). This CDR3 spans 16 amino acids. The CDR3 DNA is TGTGCTAGCAGCCCCGGACTAGCGGGGGGTCCAGATACGCAGTATTTT. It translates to CASSPGLAGGPDTQYF.

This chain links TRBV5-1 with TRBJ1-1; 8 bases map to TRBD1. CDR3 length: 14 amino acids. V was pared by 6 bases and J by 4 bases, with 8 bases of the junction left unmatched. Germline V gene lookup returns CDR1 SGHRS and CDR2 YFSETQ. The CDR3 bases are TGCGCCAGCACAACGCAGACAGGGGCCACTGAAGCTTTCTTT. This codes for CASTTQTGATEAFF. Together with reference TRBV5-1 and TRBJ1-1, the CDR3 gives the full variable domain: KAGVTQTPRYLIKTRGQQVTLSCSPISGHRSVSWYQQTPGQGLQFLFEYFSETQRNKGNFPGRFSGRQFSNSRSEMNVSTLELGDSALYLCASTTQTGATEAFFGQGTRLTVV.

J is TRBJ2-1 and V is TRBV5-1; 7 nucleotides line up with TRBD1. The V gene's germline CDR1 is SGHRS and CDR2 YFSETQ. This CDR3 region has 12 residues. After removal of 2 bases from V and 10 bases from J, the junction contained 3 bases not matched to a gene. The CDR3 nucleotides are TGCGCCAGCAGCTTACAGGGGTGGGAGCAGTTCTTC. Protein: CASSLQGWEQFF.

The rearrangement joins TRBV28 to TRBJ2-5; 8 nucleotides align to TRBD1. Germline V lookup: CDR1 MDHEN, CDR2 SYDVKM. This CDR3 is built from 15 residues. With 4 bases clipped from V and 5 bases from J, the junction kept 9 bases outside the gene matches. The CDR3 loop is CASSSRAGGRETQYF. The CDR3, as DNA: TGTGCCAGCAGTTCCCGGGCAGGGGGCAGGGAGACCCAGTACTTC. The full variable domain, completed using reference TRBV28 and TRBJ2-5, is DVKVTQSSRYLVKRTGEKVFLECVQDMDHENMFWYRQDPGLGLRLIYFSYDVKMKEKGDIPEGYSVSREKKERFSLILESASTNQTSMYLCASSSRAGGRETQYFGPGTRLLVL.

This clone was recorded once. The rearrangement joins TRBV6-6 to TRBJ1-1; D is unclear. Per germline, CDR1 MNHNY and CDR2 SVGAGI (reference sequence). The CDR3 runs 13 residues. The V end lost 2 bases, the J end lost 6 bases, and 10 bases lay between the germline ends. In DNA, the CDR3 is TGTGCCAGCAGTTACCGCGAGCGGGCTGAAGCTTTCTTT. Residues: CASSYRERAEAFF.

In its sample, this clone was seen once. CDR3 amino acids: CASSQVSSKIYEQYF. The CDR3 DNA reads TGTGCCAGCAGCCAAGTCTCAAGCAAGATCTACGAGCAGTACTTC. J is TRBJ2-7 and V is TRBV14; D gene ambiguous. Germline V lookup: CDR1 SGHDN, CDR2 FVKESK. V was cut by 1 base and J by 3 bases, with 13 bases left in between. The CDR3 extends over 15 amino acids.

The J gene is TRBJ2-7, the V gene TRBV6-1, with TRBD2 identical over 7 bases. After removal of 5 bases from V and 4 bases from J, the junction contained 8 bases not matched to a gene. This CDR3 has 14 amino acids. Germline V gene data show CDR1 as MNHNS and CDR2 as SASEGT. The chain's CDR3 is CASSTEGLIYEQYF. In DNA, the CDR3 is TGTGCCAGCAGTACGGAGGGACTAATATACGAGCAGTACTTC.

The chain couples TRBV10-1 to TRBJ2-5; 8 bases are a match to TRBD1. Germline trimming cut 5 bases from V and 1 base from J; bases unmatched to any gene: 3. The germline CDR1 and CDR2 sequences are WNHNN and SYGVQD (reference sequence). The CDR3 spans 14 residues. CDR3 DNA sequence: TGCGCCAGCAGTCTCGGACAGGGCCAAGAGACCCAGTACTTC. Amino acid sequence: CASSLGQGQETQYF.

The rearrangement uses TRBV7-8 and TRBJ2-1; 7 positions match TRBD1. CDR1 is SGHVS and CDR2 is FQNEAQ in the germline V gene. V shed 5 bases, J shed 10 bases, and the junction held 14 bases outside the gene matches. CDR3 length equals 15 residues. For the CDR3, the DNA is TGTGCCAGCAGCCCGCCGACAGGGCCGCGGAGCGAGCAGTTCTTC. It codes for CASSPPTGPRSEQFF.

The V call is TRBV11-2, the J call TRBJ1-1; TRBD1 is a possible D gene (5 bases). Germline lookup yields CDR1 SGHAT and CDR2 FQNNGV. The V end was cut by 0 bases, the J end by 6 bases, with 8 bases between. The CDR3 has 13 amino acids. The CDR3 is CASSLDRVAEAFF. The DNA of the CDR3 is TGTGCCAGCAGCTTAGACAGGGTGGCTGAAGCTTTCTTT.

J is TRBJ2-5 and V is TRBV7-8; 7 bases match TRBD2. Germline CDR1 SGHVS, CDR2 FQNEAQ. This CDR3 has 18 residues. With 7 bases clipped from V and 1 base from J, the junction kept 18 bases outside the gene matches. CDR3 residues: CASIPMSGGSPSQETQYF. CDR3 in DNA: TGTGCCAGCATCCCGATGTCGGGGGGAAGCCCGTCCCAAGAGACCCAGTACTTC. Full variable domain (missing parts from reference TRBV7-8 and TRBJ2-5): GAGVSQSPRYKVAKRGQDVALRCDPISGHVSLFWYQQALGQGPEFLTYFQNEAQLDKSGLPSDRFFAERPEGSVSTLKIQRTQQEDSAVYLCASIPMSGGSPSQETQYFGPGTRLLVL.

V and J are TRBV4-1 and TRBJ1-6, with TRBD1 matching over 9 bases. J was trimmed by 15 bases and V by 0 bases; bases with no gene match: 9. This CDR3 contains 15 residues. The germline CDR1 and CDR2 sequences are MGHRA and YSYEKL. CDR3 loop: CASSQDVTGGWFLHF. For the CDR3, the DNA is TGCGCCAGCAGCCAAGATGTCACAGGGGGCTGGTTCCTCCACTTT.

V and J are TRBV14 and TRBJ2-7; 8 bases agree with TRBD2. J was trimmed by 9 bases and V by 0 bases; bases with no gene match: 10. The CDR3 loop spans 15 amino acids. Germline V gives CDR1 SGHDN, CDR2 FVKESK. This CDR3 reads CASSQDLGVAGGQYF. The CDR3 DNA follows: TGTGCCAGCAGCCAAGATCTCGGGGTCGCGGGGGGGCAGTACTTC.

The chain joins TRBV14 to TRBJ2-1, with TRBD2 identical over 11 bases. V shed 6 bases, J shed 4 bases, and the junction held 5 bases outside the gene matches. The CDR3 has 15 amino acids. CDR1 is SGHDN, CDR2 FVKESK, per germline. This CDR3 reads CASRLAGAAYNEQFF. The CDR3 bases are TGTGCCAGCAGACTAGCGGGGGCCGCTTACAATGAGCAGTTCTTC.

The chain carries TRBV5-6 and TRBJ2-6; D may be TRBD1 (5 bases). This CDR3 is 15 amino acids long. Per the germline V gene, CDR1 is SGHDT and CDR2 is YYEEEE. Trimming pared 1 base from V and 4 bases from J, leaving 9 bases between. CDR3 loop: CASSLLGVGANVLTF. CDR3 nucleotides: TGTGCCAGCAGCTTGTTAGGGGTAGGGGCCAACGTCCTGACTTTC.

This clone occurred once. The CDR3 loop is CASSLTTVNTEAFF. The CDR3 DNA sequence: TGTGCCAGCAGCTTAACGACAGTGAACACTGAAGCTTTCTTT. The genes are TRBV7-3 and TRBJ1-1; weak D call: TRBD1 (5 bases). The CDR3 consists of 14 residues. V was shortened by 0 bases and J by 0 bases, with 5 bases between the two germline ends. The germline CDR1 and CDR2 sequences are SGHTA and FQGTGA. Full variable domain (missing parts from reference TRBV7-3 and TRBJ1-1): GAGVSQTPSNKVTEKGKYVELRCDPISGHTALYWYRQSLGQGPEFLIYFQGTGAADDSGLPNDRFFAVRPEGSVSTLKIQRTERGDSAVYLCASSLTTVNTEAFFGQGTRLTVV.

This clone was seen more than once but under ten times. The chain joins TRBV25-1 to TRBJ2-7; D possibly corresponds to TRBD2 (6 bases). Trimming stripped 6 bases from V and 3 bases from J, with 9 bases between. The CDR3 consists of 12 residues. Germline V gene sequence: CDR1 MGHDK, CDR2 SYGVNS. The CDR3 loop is CASRGGLYEQYF. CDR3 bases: TGTGCCAGCAGGGGGGGACTCTACGAGCAGTACTTC.

The CDR3 bases are TGTGCCTGGAGTAATGGGCCATCGGAGACCCAGTACTTC. Amino acids: CAWSNGPSETQYF. The chain is built from TRBV30 and TRBJ2-5; D gene ambiguous. This CDR3 comprises 13 residues. Germline V gene sequence: CDR1 GTSNPN, CDR2 SVGIG (reference sequence). Trimming removed 2 bases at V and 5 bases at J, with 12 bases between.

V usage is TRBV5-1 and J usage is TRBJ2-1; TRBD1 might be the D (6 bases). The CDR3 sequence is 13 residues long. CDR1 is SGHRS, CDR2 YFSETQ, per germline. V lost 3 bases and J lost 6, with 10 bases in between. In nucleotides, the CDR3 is TGCGCCAGCAGCTCACAGGGCCCCAATGAGCAGTTCTTC. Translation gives CASSSQGPNEQFF.

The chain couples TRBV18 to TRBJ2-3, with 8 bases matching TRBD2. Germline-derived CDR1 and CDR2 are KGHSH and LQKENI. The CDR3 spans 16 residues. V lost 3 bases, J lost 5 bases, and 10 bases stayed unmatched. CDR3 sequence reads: CASSPGSAGDKDTQYF. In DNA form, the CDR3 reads TGTGCCAGCTCACCTGGATCAGCGGGGGACAAAGATACGCAGTATTTT. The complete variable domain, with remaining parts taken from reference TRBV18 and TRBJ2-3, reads NAGVMQNPRHLVRRRGQEARLRCSPMKGHSHVYWYRQLPEEGLKFMVYLQKENIIDESGMPKERFSAEFPKEGPSILRIQQVVRGDSAAYFCASSPGSAGDKDTQYFGPGTRLTVL.

The CDR3 region is CASAPTGGGGYTF. CDR3 sequence (DNA): TGTGCCAGCGCACCGACAGGGGGCGGAGGCTACACCTTC. The chain has TRBV27 and TRBJ1-2; 10 bases agree with TRBD1. CDR3 size: 13 residues. CDR1 and CDR2 from the germline V gene are MNHEY and SMNVEV (reference sequence). With V trimmed by 8 bases and J by 8 bases, 8 bases remained unmatched.

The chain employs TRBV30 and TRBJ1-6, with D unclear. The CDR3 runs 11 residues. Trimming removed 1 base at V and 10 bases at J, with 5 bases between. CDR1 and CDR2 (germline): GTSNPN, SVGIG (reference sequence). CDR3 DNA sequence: TGTGCCTGGAGTGCTAGGTCACCCCTCCACTTT. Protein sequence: CAWSARSPLHF.